The text below deals with one TCR beta chain. Its antigen is unknown. The sample belongs to a study of OX40 agonist ivuxolimab in advanced cancers. Study at large: The diagnoses of dose-escalation patients were hepatocellular carcinoma, melanoma, renal cell or head and neck cancer. Study outcomes and limitations: Antigen specificity was not determined for the expanded peripheral T cells.

Autoimmune disease history or systemic immunosuppression led to patients being barred. Germline V CDR1 and CDR2: SGHNT, YYREEE (reference sequence). V shed 4 bases, J shed 5 bases, and the junction held 8 bases outside the gene matches. The CDR3 loop spans 15 amino acids. Generated by immunoSEQ multiplex PCR, the TCRdb table keeps only in-frame clones and is missing some. The profile shows about 80,000 clones, roughly 85% of them singletons. The input for sequencing was CD4+ or CD8+ T cells sorted from blood, taken in a trial of the OX40 agonist ivuxolimab. The V gene is TRBV5-4, the J gene TRBJ2-2; 7 bases match TRBD1. The receptor's source is an adult with an advanced solid tumor such as melanoma, head and neck, liver or kidney cancer. CDR3 sequence reads: CASSPDRVQTGELFF. As DNA, the CDR3 is TGTGCCAGCAGCCCAGACAGGGTACAAACCGGGGAGCTGTTTTTT.